This T cell receptor (beta chain) was identified during a study of cytomegalovirus exposure and HLA in healthy donors. In its sample, this clone was seen a few times. The J segment lost 3 bases and the V segment lost 3 bases, leaving 3 bases of the junction unmatched. CDR3 size: 15 residues. Germline loops: CDR1 LNHDA, CDR2 SQIVND (reference sequence). The PCR used 60 Vbeta and 13 Jbeta primers. Study processing details: As a later analysis found, there were approximately 80 million unique TCR beta chains, of which 8.5 million to 14 million were shared. Sequenced by immunoSEQ multiplex PCR; TCRdb stores in-frame clones only, minus some. V and J calls and clone size are as listed in that table; D and trimming were resolved from the DNA. The sample lists roughly 200,000 clones, about 80% occurring once.

The sequenced sample was PBMCs. This TCR derives from a woman between 55 and 75 years old in good health and CMV-seropositive. The chain recombines TRBV19 with TRBJ2-5; 11 bases are a match to TRBD2. The CDR3 loop reads CASSISGRAEETQYF. The DNA of the CDR3 is TGTGCCAGTAGTATTAGCGGGAGGGCCGAAGAGACCCAGTACTTC.